This paragraph covers one T cell receptor (beta chain) sequence. These data are taken from a study of T cells in Graves' hyperthyroidism and ophthalmopathy. V shed 3 bases and J shed 7 bases, with 16 bases lying between them. The CDR3 has 14 amino acids. The germline V gene has CDR1 SGHNT and CDR2 YYREEE (reference sequence). TCR beta CDR3 regions were amplified from RNA. The TCR CDR3 was amplified in a first-round RT-PCR using the HTBI primer set. TCRdb redid the calling of the multiplex PCR reads with MiXCR, one entry per CDR3 protein. The table lists fewer than 400,000 distinct CDR3 sequences, 15% to 19% of them singletons.

The chain recombines TRBV5-4 with TRBJ1-2; tentative D call: TRBD1 (6 bases). Input material: blood. The receptor was isolated from a woman between 18 and 29 years old with Graves' hyperthyroidism that later progressed to Graves' ophthalmopathy. The CDR3 protein is CASSSDRRVSGYTF. CDR3 bases: TGTGCCAGCAGCTCAGACAGGAGGGTGAGTGGCTACACCTTC. Based on the CDR3 plus reference TRBV5-4 and TRBJ1-2, the full variable domain is ETGVTQSPTHLIKTRGQQVTLRCSSQSGHNTVSWYQQALGQGPQFIFQYYREEENGRGNFPPRFSGLQFPNYSSELNVNALELDDSALYLCASSSDRRVSGYTFGSGTRLTVV.